A single TCR beta chain is shown here with its context. This clonotype was recorded a few times. Its recognized antigen is unknown. No base quality information exists; no much larger clone differs at one position. Taken from the germline V gene, the CDR1 and CDR2 loops are SQVTM and ANQGSEA. The CDR3 holds 14 amino acids from the cysteine to the phenylalanine. Only CDR3 DNA is held: 42 bases, read in frame from base 1. Trimming takes 6 bases off V and 11 bases off J; junction bases not matched to a gene: 13. To prepare the library, 5' RACE was applied. Sequencing was carried out with an Illumina HiSeq 2500. A second PCR of roughly 6 to 11 cycles was performed with a sample-barcoded 5' primer and a J-beta primer mix. Each TCR beta cDNA molecule received a unique molecular identifier from a template-switch 5' adaptor carrying 12 random nucleotides. Each sample yielded at least 2.5 million CDR3-containing paired-end reads. All of the RNA was converted into first-strand cDNA using the Mint cDNA synthesis kit, with a TRBC-specific oligonucleotide serving as the primer. After uracil-DNA glycosylase treatment, a first 18-cycle PCR used universal primers M1SS and BC2_uni_R on all cDNA. On the authors' methods: For normalization, 1 million high-quality reads were randomly selected from each sample, with every read carrying a distinct molecular identifier. Reads sharing molecular identifiers were discarded rather than binned into consensus sequences. MiTCR, with a Q25 quality threshold and the strictest error-elimination algorithm, was used for CDR3 identification, clonotype clustering and error correction. A nonparametric unseen species model with Euler transformation was used to estimate a lower bound on total TCR beta diversity. TCRdb reworked the public reads: Q25 trimming with fastp, MiXCR clone assembly, productive beta chains retained. Rows are combined by CDR3 protein, so each entry shows the most common genes and DNA. TCRdb's processing, not the study's, gives the V and J calls here. A total of hundreds of thousands of distinct CDR3 sequences appear in this sample, 40% to 50% of them only once. Clones ranked in the top ten supply around 32% of the sample.

The donors were 40 or so Caucasian individuals from Russia, aged roughly 6 to 90 years, who were systemically healthy. Each donor gave roughly 11 milliliters of peripheral blood, drawn into EDTA-treated Vacutainer tubes. Ficoll-Paque density-gradient centrifugation was used to isolate PBMCs, with at least 7 million per sample. Total RNA was extracted from PBMCs with Trizol reagent, with at least 6 micrograms obtained per sample. For every donor, flow cytometry on a PBMC aliquot measured the percentage of naive CD45RAhigh/CD27high T cells. This record comes from a study of blood T cells in healthy people across ages (dated by TCRdb to the mid-2010s). For the study in its entirety: In model experiments, roughly one uniquely barcoded TCR beta cDNA molecule per two T cells was captured by template switching. To track age-related changes in TCR beta repertoire diversity, the study relied on deep sequencing normalized with unique cDNA molecular identifiers. Donors were grouped into four age groups: young (average approximately 15 years), middle-aged (39), aged (62) and long-lived (less than 85). Donors of different ages were randomly distributed across sequencing lanes to avoid experimental bias. Two additional independent replicas of 1 million unique cDNA reads from the same blood draw were analyzed for two donors (one aged 18 to 30 and one aged 80 or older). General conclusions and limits of the study: The long-lived group showed more naive CD4+ T cells, fewer expanded clones and increased TCR diversity than the aged group, suggesting age selection. Donor CMV infection status was unknown, potentially confounding age-related changes in expanded clonotypes. There was a strong correlation between observed TCR beta diversity and the percentage of naive T cells measured by flow cytometry. Estimates of total diversity based on one million sequenced T cells were regarded as lower bounds and as underestimates. As age increased, observed TCR beta diversity per million T cells dropped in a roughly linear way, and a significant reduction was already evident by age roughly 40. Since profiling was done on bulk unsorted PBMCs, naive and antigen-experienced compartments could not be conclusively compared.

Material for sequencing was blood. The chain was built from TRBV29-1 and TRBJ2-5; TRBD1 fits 12 bases in the junction. This receptor was identified in a man older than 75 in good health. For the CDR3, the sequence is CSVSVGQGAQEQYF. The nucleotide sequence reads TGCAGCGTCTCTGTGGGACAGGGGGCGCAGGAGCAGTACTTC.